This paragraph reports one T cell receptor beta chain. This entry comes from a study of cytomegalovirus exposure and HLA in healthy donors. Researchers ran the PCR with 60 Vbeta and 13 Jbeta primers. TCRdb keeps only in-frame clones here, not all; method: immunoSEQ multiplex PCR. The repertoire table contains approximately 42,000 clones. The CDR3 covers 12 residues. Germline V CDR1 and CDR2: MNHNS, SASEGT. V lost 5 bases, J lost 4 bases, and 9 bases lay in between. The rearrangement joins TRBV6-1 to TRBJ2-7, with D perhaps TRBD1 (5 bases). The clonotype comes from a male donor in good health and CMV-seronegative. Material for sequencing was PBMCs. CDR3 DNA sequence: TGTGCCAGCAGTCAATCAGGGTACGAGCAGTACTTC. Protein product: CASSQSGYEQYF.